The rows below give T cell receptor beta chains drawn from one sample of a study of blood T cell repertoires in COVID-19. Some clones are missing from TCRdb's copy, which holds only in-frame ones; the method was immunoSEQ multiplex PCR. The sample has 150,000 to 170,000 clones; 75% to 95% are singletons. The sequencing input was peripheral blood. These receptors were taken from a man aged 50 to 59 with acute or convalescent COVID-19. CDR3s include the opening cysteine and the closing phenylalanine or tryptophan. Each record gives: D gene, V gene, J gene, clone size, CDR3 protein, CDR3 DNA. The D gene is left open where the match is weak. A clone size is listed for some rows: how often the clone was seen (once, few, many), or a class if it is expanded.

D gene: TRBD1; V gene: TRBV6-5; J gene: TRBJ1-4; clone size: once; CDR3 protein: CASSYYTGDEKLFF; CDR3 DNA: TGTGCCAGCAGTTACTATACAGGGGATGAAAAACTGTTTTTT
D gene: -; V gene: TRBV4-1; J gene: TRBJ1-3; clone size: few; CDR3 protein: CASSQPWGASSGNTIYF; CDR3 DNA: TGCGCCAGCAGCCAACCATGGGGAGCCAGCTCTGGAAACACCATATATTTT
D gene: -; V gene: TRBV5-4; J gene: TRBJ2-5; clone size: -; CDR3 protein: CASSLGVQRAGETQYF; CDR3 DNA: TGTGCCAGCAGTTTGGGGGTACAGAGGGCAGGAGAGACCCAGTACTTC
D gene: -; V gene: TRBV7-9; J gene: TRBJ1-1; clone size: -; CDR3 protein: CASSAPRGAEAFF; CDR3 DNA: TGTGCCAGCAGCGCTCCCAGGGGTGCTGAAGCTTTCTTT
D gene: TRBD1; V gene: TRBV30; J gene: TRBJ2-2; clone size: -; CDR3 protein: CAWSPGTGGPGELFF; CDR3 DNA: TGTGCCTGGAGTCCCGGGACAGGGGGACCCGGGGAGCTGTTTTTT
D gene: TRBD1; V gene: TRBV3-1/TRBV3-2; J gene: TRBJ2-3; clone size: -; CDR3 protein: CASSQSDRAPADTQYF; CDR3 DNA: TGTGCCAGCAGCCAATCGGACAGGGCCCCGGCAGATACGCAGTATTTT
D gene: -; V gene: TRBV7-2; J gene: TRBJ1-2; clone size: -; CDR3 protein: CASSSWTANYGYTF; CDR3 DNA: TGTGCCAGCAGCTCGTGGACAGCTAACTATGGCTACACCTTC
D gene: TRBD1; V gene: TRBV28; J gene: TRBJ1-1; clone size: -; CDR3 protein: CASSSPGGNTEAFF; CDR3 DNA: TGTGCCAGCAGTTCCCCAGGGGGTAACACTGAAGCTTTCTTT
D gene: TRBD1; V gene: TRBV14; J gene: TRBJ2-2; clone size: once; CDR3 protein: CASSQDPGTVIAGELFF; CDR3 DNA: TGTGCCAGCAGCCAAGACCCCGGGACAGTGATTGCCGGGGAGCTGTTTTTT
D gene: -; V gene: TRBV10-3; J gene: TRBJ1-1; clone size: -; CDR3 protein: CAISGGTKNTEAFF; CDR3 DNA: TGTGCCATCAGTGGAGGGACAAAGAACACTGAAGCTTTCTTT
D gene: -; V gene: TRBV9; J gene: TRBJ1-6; clone size: -; CDR3 protein: CASSELPERSPLHF; CDR3 DNA: TGTGCCAGCAGCGAGCTTCCCGAGAGGTCACCCCTCCACTTT
D gene: -; V gene: TRBV7-9; J gene: TRBJ1-2; clone size: -; CDR3 protein: CASSLPSQGYTF; CDR3 DNA: TGTGCCAGCAGCTTACCCTCACAAGGCTACACCTTC
D gene: -; V gene: TRBV29-1; J gene: TRBJ2-5; clone size: -; CDR3 protein: CSVGRTSLETQYF; CDR3 DNA: TGCAGCGTTGGAAGGACATCTTTGGAGACCCAGTACTTC
D gene: TRBD1; V gene: TRBV28; J gene: TRBJ2-7; clone size: few; CDR3 protein: CASSTPGQGTHEQYF; CDR3 DNA: TGTGCCAGCAGTACCCCGGGACAGGGGACACACGAGCAGTACTTC
D gene: -; V gene: TRBV4-2; J gene: TRBJ2-7; clone size: -; CDR3 protein: CASSQDRQGRYEQYF; CDR3 DNA: TGTGCCAGCAGCCAAGATCGGCAGGGCCGCTACGAGCAGTACTTC
D gene: -; V gene: TRBV18; J gene: TRBJ2-1; clone size: -; CDR3 protein: CASSLRGASGYNEQFF; CDR3 DNA: TGTGCCAGCTCACTCCGGGGGGCCTCGGGGTACAATGAGCAGTTCTTC